The 10 T cell receptor beta chains below all came from one sample that was sequenced in a study of blood T cell repertoires in COVID-19. Data came from immunoSEQ multiplex PCR; TCRdb stores just in-frame clones and leaves some out. The table records tens of thousands of clones, more than 75% of them present only once. The specimen was peripheral blood. The receptors come from a human donor with acute or convalescent COVID-19. The donor label of this sample is uncertain.

This sequence joins TRBV5-4 and TRBJ1-2; the match to TRBD1 covers 8 bases. The CDR3 consists of 14 residues. The V gene end was trimmed by 4 bases and the J gene end by 4 bases; junction bases not matched to a gene: 6. CDR1 is SGHNT, CDR2 YYREEE, per germline (reference sequence). The CDR3, as DNA: TGTGCCAGCAGCCTCCAGGGGGCAACCTATGGCTACACCTTC. Translated, it gives CASSLQGATYGYTF.

The rearrangement links TRBV7-2 to TRBJ2-2; 13 bases are shared with TRBD2. Germline CDR1 SGHTA, CDR2 FQGNSA. The CDR3 has 17 amino acids. J gave up 0 bases and V 4 bases, and 2 bases lay outside the gene matches. CDR3 sequence (DNA): TGTGCCAGCAGCTCGGGACTAGCGGGGACGAACACCGGGGAGCTGTTTTTT. It encodes CASSSGLAGTNTGELFF. Combining the CDR3 with reference TRBV7-2 and TRBJ2-2 gives the whole variable domain GAGVSQSPSNKVTEKGKDVELRCDPISGHTALYWYRQSLGQGLEFLIYFQGNSAPDKSGLPSDRFSAERTGGSVSTLTIQRTQQEDSAVYLCASSSGLAGTNTGELFFGEGSRLTVL.

The chain links TRBV29-1 to TRBJ1-5, with a tentative D call TRBD1 (5 bases). V was clipped by 4 bases and J by 5 bases, with 12 bases between them. The CDR3 length is 13 residues. The germline CDR1 and CDR2 sequences are SQVTM and ANQGSEA. CDR3: CSVVWSTDQPQHF. CDR3 sequence (DNA): TGCAGCGTTGTGTGGTCGACAGATCAGCCCCAGCATTTT.

The chain is built from TRBV19 and TRBJ2-3; a weak D match, TRBD2 (5 bases). The CDR3 loop spans 14 amino acids. The germline CDR1 and CDR2 sequences are LNHDA and SQIVND (reference sequence). V was shortened by 7 bases and J by 7 bases, with 18 bases between the two germline ends. Here the CDR3 reads CASTMSGGSYTQYF. CDR3 nucleotide sequence: TGTGCCAGTACCATGAGCGGTGGGTCCTATACGCAGTATTTT. Looking up the rest from reference TRBV19 and TRBJ2-3 gives the full variable domain: DGGITQSPKYLFRKEGQNVTLSCEQNLNHDAMYWYRQDPGQGLRLIYYSQIVNDFQKGDIAEGYSVSREKKESFPLTVTSAQKNPTAFYLCASTMSGGSYTQYFGPGTRLTVL.

The rearrangement joins TRBV28 to TRBJ2-3; 12 bases fit TRBD2. Trimming cost V 7 bases and J 9 bases; bases outside gene matches: 11. Looked up from germline, CDR1 is MDHEN and CDR2 is SYDVKM. This CDR3 contains 15 residues. The CDR3 loop is CASTLETSGRGTQYF. In DNA, the CDR3 is TGTGCCAGCACCCTGGAGACTAGCGGGAGAGGGACGCAGTATTTT.

The chain joins TRBV29-1 to TRBJ2-5, with 10 positions matching TRBD1. The CDR3 has 13 residues. Germline CDR1 and CDR2: SQVTM and ANQGSEA. With V trimmed by 6 bases and J by 2 bases, 3 bases remained unmatched. The CDR3 region has the DNA TGCAGCGTAGACAGGGGGCAACAAGAGACCCAGTACTTC. This gives the protein CSVDRGQQETQYF.

CDR3: CASSNNGVGPGNQPQHF. CDR3 nucleotides: TGTGCCAGCAGCAATAACGGGGTGGGCCCCGGCAATCAGCCCCAGCATTTT. This chain connects TRBV7-2 to TRBJ1-5; D not resolved. CDR1 is SGHTA and CDR2 is FQGNSA in the germline V gene. This CDR3 comprises 17 residues. Trimming removed 5 bases at V and 2 bases at J, with 19 bases between.

This clone was found a few times. CDR3: CASSSGQGNTGELFF. CDR3 sequence (DNA): TGTGCCAGCAGCTCCGGACAGGGGAACACCGGGGAGCTGTTTTTT. The chain is built from TRBV5-4 and TRBJ2-2; 8 bases fit TRBD1. The CDR3 loop spans 15 amino acids. Germline-derived CDR1 and CDR2 are SGHNT and YYREEE (reference sequence). V shed 3 bases and J 1 base; nucleotides not matched to a gene: 2.

The chain joins TRBV11-3 to TRBJ1-1; a weak D match, TRBD1 (6 bases). The CDR3 loop spans 14 amino acids. The germline V and J ends were trimmed by 4 bases and 1 base, with 10 bases remaining between them. From germline, CDR1 is SGHNT and CDR2 YENEEA. CDR3 sequence reads: CASSSGVPNTEAFF. The CDR3, as DNA: TGTGCCAGCAGCTCAGGGGTTCCGAACACTGAAGCTTTCTTT.

The CDR3 protein is CASSLGAGFSPQHF. Written as DNA, the CDR3 is TGTGCCAGCTCTCTCGGGGCGGGGTTTTCACCCCAGCATTTT. The chain couples TRBV28 to TRBJ1-5; a possible D gene is TRBD1 (5 bases). CDR1 is MDHEN, CDR2 SYDVKM, per germline. The CDR3 extends over 14 amino acids. V lost 8 bases, J lost 10 bases, and 21 bases lay in between.